This passage covers 19 T cell receptor beta chains from one sample sequenced in a study of blood T cell repertoires in COVID-19. The method was immunoSEQ multiplex PCR; TCRdb's version includes in-frame clones alone and lacks a portion of them. The table shows some 20,000 clones, with about 88% occurring only once. The specimen was peripheral blood. These receptors came from a man between 35 and 55 years old with active COVID-19.

The chain combines TRBV7-9 with TRBJ2-3, with TRBD1 matching over 9 bases. V was pared by 5 bases and J by 5 bases, with 5 bases of the junction left unmatched. Germline CDR1 reads SEHNR; CDR2 reads FQNEAQ (reference sequence). CDR3 length: 14 residues. The CDR3 DNA is TGTGCCAGCAGCAAGGGACAGGGTGTAGATACGCAGTATTTT. It codes for CASSKGQGVDTQYF.

This clone was detected once. The J gene is TRBJ2-7, the V gene TRBV6-2 or TRBV6-3; D gene unclear. This CDR3 has 13 amino acids. V was clipped by 2 bases and J by 3 bases, with 8 bases between them. Germline V gene lookup returns CDR1 MNHEY and CDR2 SVGEGT. CDR3 sequence: CASSYRDNYEQYF. The CDR3 region has the DNA TGTGCCAGCAGTTACCGTGACAACTACGAGCAGTACTTC.

V gene TRBV7-9 combines with J gene TRBJ2-1; perhaps TRBD2 as D (6 bases). The CDR3 has 14 residues. Germline loops: CDR1 SEHNR, CDR2 FQNEAQ (reference sequence). The V and J ends lost 6 bases and 6 bases respectively, with 15 bases between them. The CDR3 DNA sequence: TGTGCCAGCAGGAACGGAGGGCCCGGCAATGAGCAGTTCTTC. This translates into CASRNGGPGNEQFF.

The rearrangement joins TRBV7-9 to TRBJ1-1; D possibly corresponds to TRBD1 (6 bases). Germline assignment: CDR1 SEHNR and CDR2 FQNEAQ (reference sequence). This CDR3 contains 16 residues. Trimming pared 1 base from V and 10 bases from J, leaving 22 bases between. CDR3 loop: CASSLVYRGTRRTAFF. DNA of the CDR3: TGTGCCAGCAGCTTAGTTTATAGGGGGACGCGGAGGACAGCTTTCTTT. Variable domain in full (rest from reference TRBV7-9 and TRBJ1-1): DTGVSQNPRHKITKRGQNVTFRCDPISEHNRLYWYRQTLGQGPEFLTYFQNEAQLEKSRLLSDRFSAERPKGSFSTLEIQRTEQGDSAMYLCASSLVYRGTRRTAFFGQGTRLTVV.

V is TRBV27 and J is TRBJ2-2, with 10 bases lining up with TRBD2. With V trimmed by 5 bases and J by 4 bases, 4 bases remained unmatched. The CDR3 contains 15 residues. Germline V CDR1 and CDR2: MNHEY, SMNVEV (reference sequence). The CDR3 DNA sequence: TGTGCCAGCAGTCCACTAGCGGGGAGCACCGGGGAGCTGTTTTTT. Encoded protein: CASSPLAGSTGELFF.

The V call is TRBV4-3, the J call TRBJ2-1; D gene ambiguous. The germline CDR1 and CDR2 sequences are LGHNA and YSLEER. Trimming pared 0 bases from V and 15 bases from J, leaving 24 bases between. CDR3 length equals 16 residues. The CDR3 region is CASSQDGVGSPRGLFF. Written as DNA, the CDR3 is TGCGCCAGCAGCCAAGATGGCGTCGGGTCACCGCGCGGCCTGTTCTTC.

This clone has a single count. The chain recombines TRBV7-9 with TRBJ1-1; D uncertain. Trimming left V 4 bases short and J 0 bases short, with 21 bases between. This CDR3 region has 18 residues. Germline assignment: CDR1 SEHNR and CDR2 FQNEAQ (reference sequence). CDR3 sequence reads: CASSSSRQAVLMNTEAFF. Written as DNA, the CDR3 is TGTGCCAGCAGCTCTTCCCGGCAGGCAGTCCTAATGAACACTGAAGCTTTCTTT.

This sequence joins TRBV7-2 and TRBJ2-7, with 7 bases matching TRBD1. Trimming took 4 bases from V and 3 from J; bases not matched to a gene: 6. This CDR3 is built from 14 residues. Germline V gene data show CDR1 as SGHTA and CDR2 as FQGNSA. The chain's CDR3 is CASSWGTANYEQYF. CDR3 DNA: TGTGCCAGCAGCTGGGGGACAGCTAACTACGAGCAGTACTTC.

The chain carries TRBV30 and TRBJ2-1, with TRBD1 matching 8 bases. V lost 1 base and J lost 3; bases outside the gene matches: 8. Germline CDR1 reads GTSNPN; CDR2 reads SVGIG (reference sequence). This CDR3 is built from 16 residues. CDR3 nucleotides: TGTGCCTGGAGTGCAACCCAGGGGGCGCGCTACAATGAGCAGTTCTTC. It is translated as CAWSATQGARYNEQFF.

Only one count was recorded for this clone. The rearrangement joins TRBV9 to TRBJ2-1; D is perhaps TRBD2 (5 bases). V lost 0 bases and J 8 bases, leaving 15 bases between the germline ends. The CDR3 is 15 residues long. Per germline, CDR1 SGDLS and CDR2 YYNGEE. The CDR3 region is CASSVDSPGYDEQFF. The CDR3 coding sequence is TGTGCCAGCAGCGTAGACTCCCCGGGGTACGATGAGCAGTTCTTC.

This clone was seen a few times. This chain links TRBV2 with TRBJ2-1, with 9 nucleotides matching TRBD1. CDR1 SNHLY and CDR2 FYNNEI come from the germline V gene. This CDR3 comprises 15 residues. The ends lost 3 bases at V and 8 bases at J; junction bases unmatched: 8. The CDR3 nucleotides are TGTGCCAGCAGTGAGCAGGGACAGGGTGCGGATGAGCAGTTCTTC. Its protein product is CASSEQGQGADEQFF.

In this sample, this clone turned up a few times. The chain employs TRBV6-5 and TRBJ1-5, with D possibly matching TRBD1 (6 bases). The CDR3 has 15 residues. The germline V and J ends were trimmed by 0 bases and 2 bases, with 8 bases remaining between them. Germline assignment: CDR1 MNHEY and CDR2 SVGAGI. CDR3 nucleotides: TGTGCCAGCAGTTACTCGAAGGGGGGCAATCAGCCCCAGCATTTT. Its protein is CASSYSKGGNQPQHF.

The chain combines TRBV2 with TRBJ2-2; D is uncertain. V was clipped by 6 bases and J by 0 bases, with 11 bases between them. This CDR3 is 15 amino acids long. CDR1 and CDR2 (germline): SNHLY, FYNNEI. CDR3 amino acids: CASSRDTSNTGELFF. The CDR3 nucleotides read TGTGCCAGCAGCCGAGACACGTCGAACACCGGGGAGCTGTTTTTT.

This sequence joins TRBV24-1 and TRBJ2-1; maybe TRBD2 (5 bases). CDR1 is KGHDR, CDR2 SFDVKD, per germline. This CDR3 region has 13 residues. Trimming removed 1 base from V and 10 bases from J, with 10 bases in between. The CDR3 here is CATSDLRGDEQFF. The CDR3 DNA reads TGTGCCACCAGTGATTTACGGGGTGACGAGCAGTTCTTC.

V and J are TRBV11-2 and TRBJ2-7; tentative D call: TRBD2 (6 bases). This CDR3 is built from 15 residues. V lost 4 bases and J 6 bases, leaving 19 bases between the germline ends. Germline assignment: CDR1 SGHAT and CDR2 FQNNGV. The CDR3 region has the DNA TGTGCCAGCAGCTCGGGCGGGACTCCCCACCGCGAGCAGTACTTC. This codes for CASSSGGTPHREQYF.

This rearrangement joins TRBV15 to TRBJ2-7, with D uncertain. V dropped 1 base and J dropped 6 bases, with 13 bases sitting between them. CDR3 length: 14 amino acids. Germline lookup yields CDR1 LNHNV and CDR2 YYDKDF (reference sequence). The CDR3 reads CATSRVNSFREQYF. The CDR3 DNA reads TGTGCCACCAGCAGAGTGAATAGCTTTCGCGAGCAGTACTTC.

CDR3 in DNA: TGTGCCAGCAGTCTTTATCGTGGAGGGGAGGATGGCTACACCTTC. This sequence encodes CASSLYRGGEDGYTF. The chain uses TRBV27 and TRBJ1-2; tentative D call: TRBD1 (5 bases). V lost 5 bases to trimming and J lost 6 bases, with 19 bases between them. The germline V gene has CDR1 MNHEY and CDR2 SMNVEV (reference sequence). This CDR3 is built from 15 residues.

This clone appeared once. The CDR3, as DNA: TGCGCCAGCAGCCAAGAGTCAGAACCTCCATACAATGAGCAGTTCTTC. Encoded protein: CASSQESEPPYNEQFF. The chain joins TRBV4-3 to TRBJ2-1; no reliable D call. The V and J ends lost 0 bases and 4 bases respectively, with 13 bases between them. CDR1 is LGHNA and CDR2 is YSLEER in the germline V gene. The CDR3 spans 16 residues.

The rearrangement joins TRBV12-5 to TRBJ2-2; 9 bases align to TRBD2. Losses at the gene ends were 7 bases for V and 4 bases for J; bases not matched to a gene: 10. Germline loops: CDR1 LGHNT, CDR2 FRNRAP. The CDR3 is 16 amino acids. In nucleotides, the CDR3 is TGTGCTAGTGCCCGGTGGGTAGCGGGGGCCACCGGGGAGCTGTTTTTT. Translating it yields CASARWVAGATGELFF.